These 11 T cell receptor beta chains were sequenced from one sample in a study of cytomegalovirus exposure and HLA in healthy donors. Primers included in the PCR were 60 Vbeta and 13 Jbeta primers. Libraries were prepared by immunoSEQ multiplex PCR; TCRdb keeps only in-frame clonotypes and omits some of them. Among 150,000 to 200,000 clones listed, about 86% were seen once. Sequencing was carried out using PBMCs. The receptors derive from a middle-aged man in good health and CMV-seropositive.

The CDR3 loop is CASPTLGGVTEAFF. DNA of the CDR3: TGTGCCAGTCCGACACTTGGGGGGGTCACTGAAGCTTTCTTT. This rearrangement joins TRBV2 to TRBJ1-1; TRBD1 is a possible D gene (5 bases). CDR1 SNHLY and CDR2 FYNNEI come from the germline V gene. This CDR3 has 14 amino acids. V was pared by 9 bases and J by 4 bases, with 18 bases between.

This clone came up a few times. The chain has TRBV4-3 and TRBJ2-2; possible D gene TRBD2, 5 bases. Germline values: CDR1 LGHNA, CDR2 YSLEER. Deletions cut 4 bases from V and 11 bases from J, with 14 bases between. This CDR3 has 13 amino acids. The CDR3 DNA follows: TGCGCCAGCAGCCGGAACACCGGGGATGAGCTGTTTTTT. It yields the protein CASSRNTGDELFF.

The chain carries TRBV5-4 and TRBJ1-2; TRBD1 agrees at 7 bases. V trimming: 4 bases; J trimming: 2 bases; junction bases outside the gene matches: 8. From germline, CDR1 is SGHNT and CDR2 YYREEE (reference sequence). CDR3 length: 15 amino acids. CDR3 amino acids: CASSLGGQSNYGYTF. The CDR3 bases are TGTGCCAGCAGCCTGGGGGGACAGTCCAACTATGGCTACACCTTC.

J is TRBJ2-3 and V is TRBV5-4; TRBD2 agrees at 12 bases. The length of the CDR3 is 16 residues. Trimming at V came to 3 bases and at J to 2 bases, leaving 4 bases not matched to a gene. Looked up from germline, CDR1 is SGHNT and CDR2 is YYREEE (reference sequence). The CDR3 protein is CASSSGLAGTTDTQYF. The CDR3 region has the DNA TGTGCCAGCAGCTCCGGACTAGCGGGAACCACAGATACGCAGTATTTT.

The rearrangement uses TRBV4-2 and TRBJ2-2; 8 nucleotides align to TRBD2. The CDR3 spans 16 residues. J lost 7 bases, V lost 4 bases, and 11 bases had no gene match. The germline V gene has CDR1 LGHNA and CDR2 YNFKEQ. The CDR3 is CASSPAGLERGGELFF. Written as DNA, the CDR3 is TGTGCCAGCAGCCCTGCGGGACTAGAGCGGGGCGGGGAGCTGTTTTTT.

The chain combines TRBV11-2 with TRBJ1-3; D call uncertain. Germline V lookup: CDR1 SGHAT, CDR2 FQNNGV. V was pared by 3 bases and J by 0 bases, with 9 bases between. There are 15 residues in the CDR3. The CDR3 coding sequence is TGTGCCAGCAGCTTCATGACTCTCTCTGGAAACACCATATATTTT. Translating gives CASSFMTLSGNTIYF.

The chain recombines TRBV6-5 with TRBJ1-2; no firm D call. Germline CDR1 is MNHEY and CDR2 is SVGAGI. The CDR3 is made up of 12 amino acids. Trimming removed 0 bases from V and 11 bases from J, with 10 bases in between. The CDR3 loop is CASSYSEGIYTF. DNA of the CDR3: TGTGCCAGCAGTTACTCGGAGGGTATATACACCTTC.

V is TRBV10-2 and J is TRBJ1-1; D is uncertain. Looked up from germline, CDR1 is WSHSY and CDR2 is SAAADI. V was trimmed by 4 bases and J by 1 base, leaving 7 bases between them. CDR3 length: 13 amino acids. CDR3 region: CASSVTRNTEAFF. The CDR3 DNA reads as TGCGCCAGCAGTGTGACAAGGAACACTGAAGCTTTCTTT.

The chain carries TRBV5-1 and TRBJ2-2, with TRBD1 matching over 11 bases. The V segment lost 2 bases and the J segment 4 bases; nucleotides outside the gene matches: 4. In germline, CDR1 is SGHRS, CDR2 YFSETQ. The CDR3 consists of 16 residues. CDR3 loop: CASSLGQGASTGELFF. CDR3 nucleotides: TGCGCCAGCAGCTTAGGACAGGGGGCTAGCACCGGGGAGCTGTTTTTT.

The chain recombines TRBV5-1 with TRBJ1-1, with TRBD1 as a possible D gene (5 bases). V was trimmed by 4 bases and J by 1 base, leaving 11 bases between them. Germline V lookup: CDR1 SGHRS, CDR2 YFSETQ. This CDR3 has 14 residues. The CDR3 sequence: CASSPGHTNTEAFF. CDR3 in DNA: TGCGCCAGCAGCCCCGGACATACGAACACTGAAGCTTTCTTT.

This clone was detected a few times. This chain uses TRBV25-1 with TRBJ2-7, with a tentative D call TRBD1 (6 bases). Trimming removed 5 bases at V and 2 bases at J, with 16 bases between. The length of the CDR3 is 15 residues. Germline-derived CDR1 and CDR2 are MGHDK and SYGVNS. CDR3 in amino acids: CASSTPCRGPYEQYF. The DNA for the CDR3 is TGTGCCAGCAGTACCCCCTGCAGGGGCCCCTACGAGCAGTACTTC.